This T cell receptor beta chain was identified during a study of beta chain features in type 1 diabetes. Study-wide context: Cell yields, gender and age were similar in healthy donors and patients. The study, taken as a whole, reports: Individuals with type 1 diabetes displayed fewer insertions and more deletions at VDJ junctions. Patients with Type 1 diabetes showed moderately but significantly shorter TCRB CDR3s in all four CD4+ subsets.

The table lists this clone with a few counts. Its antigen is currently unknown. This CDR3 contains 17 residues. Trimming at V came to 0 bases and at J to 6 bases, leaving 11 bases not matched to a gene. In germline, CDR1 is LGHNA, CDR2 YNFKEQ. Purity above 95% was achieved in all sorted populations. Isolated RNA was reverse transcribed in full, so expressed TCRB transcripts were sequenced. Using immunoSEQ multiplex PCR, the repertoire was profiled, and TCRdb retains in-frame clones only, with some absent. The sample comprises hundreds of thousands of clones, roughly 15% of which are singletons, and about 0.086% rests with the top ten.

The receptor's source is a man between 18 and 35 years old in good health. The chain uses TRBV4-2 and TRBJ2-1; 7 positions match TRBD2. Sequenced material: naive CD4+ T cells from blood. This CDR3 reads CASSQDRWEGPLNEQFF. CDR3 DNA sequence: TGTGCCAGCAGCCAAGATAGGTGGGAGGGCCCGCTCAATGAGCAGTTCTTC.